A selection of T cell receptor beta chains follows, all from one sample in a study of T cell responses to AZD1222 COVID-19 vaccine. Profiled with immunoSEQ multiplex PCR; TCRdb holds only in-frame clones, not every one. There are approximately 60,000 clones in the sample; approximately 85% occur only once, and around 20% lies in the top ten. Sequencing used peripheral blood, obtained on day 0 of MenACWY control vaccination. These receptors all come from an adult in good health. The conserved cysteine and the conserved F or W are not part of the CDR3 here.

v_gene: TRBV19
j_gene: TRBJ2-2
CDR3aa: ASSTPRAGELF

v_gene: TRBV28
j_gene: TRBJ2-5
CDR3aa: ASSLDGGRRTQY

v_gene: TRBV5-1
j_gene: TRBJ2-3
CDR3aa: ASSSGLAGSTDTQY

v_gene: TRBV3-1/TRBV3-2
j_gene: TRBJ2-5
CDR3aa: ASSQDSRALGEETQY

v_gene: TRBV5-6
j_gene: TRBJ2-4
CDR3aa: ASSFTTGRNIQY

v_gene: TRBV4-1
j_gene: TRBJ2-7
CDR3aa: ASSRSTSGLGEQY

v_gene: TRBV2
j_gene: TRBJ1-5
CDR3aa: ASSEGGAASPNQPQH

v_gene: TRBV7-2
j_gene: TRBJ1-5
CDR3aa: ASSLGGYGDQPQH

v_gene: TRBV2
j_gene: TRBJ2-7
CDR3aa: ASTRTASGVWEQY

v_gene: TRBV6-6
j_gene: TRBJ2-4
CDR3aa: ASSSGIGGTKNIQY

v_gene: TRBV11-1
j_gene: TRBJ1-1
CDR3aa: ASSKGRLNTEAF

v_gene: TRBV28
j_gene: TRBJ1-1
CDR3aa: ASRSRFTKAF

v_gene: TRBV27
j_gene: TRBJ1-2
CDR3aa: ASSPGQAFTNYGYT

v_gene: TRBV29-1
j_gene: TRBJ2-3
CDR3aa: SVVANTDTQY

v_gene: TRBV30
j_gene: TRBJ2-2
CDR3aa: AWWASGRGYTGELF

v_gene: TRBV3-1/TRBV3-2
j_gene: TRBJ2-7
CDR3aa: ASSQDTYEQY

v_gene: TRBV30
j_gene: TRBJ1-5
CDR3aa: AWSFPGGNQPQH

v_gene: TRBV1
j_gene: TRBJ2-1
CDR3aa: TSSQTPASGSNEQF

v_gene: TRBV4-2
j_gene: TRBJ2-1
CDR3aa: ASSQVVGEGQF